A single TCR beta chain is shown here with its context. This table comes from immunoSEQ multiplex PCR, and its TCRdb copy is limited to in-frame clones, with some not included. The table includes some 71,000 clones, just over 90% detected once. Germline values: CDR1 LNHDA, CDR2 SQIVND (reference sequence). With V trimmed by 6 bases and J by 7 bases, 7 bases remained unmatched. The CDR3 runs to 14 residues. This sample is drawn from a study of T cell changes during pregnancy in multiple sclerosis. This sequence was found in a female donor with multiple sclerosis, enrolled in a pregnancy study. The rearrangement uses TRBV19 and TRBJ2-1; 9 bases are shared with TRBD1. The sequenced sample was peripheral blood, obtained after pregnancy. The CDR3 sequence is CASSRGTGTNEQFF. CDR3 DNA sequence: TGTGCCAGTAGCCGTGGGACAGGGACGAATGAGCAGTTCTTC. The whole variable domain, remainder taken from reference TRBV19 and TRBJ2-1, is DGGITQSPKYLFRKEGQNVTLSCEQNLNHDAMYWYRQDPGQGLRLIYYSQIVNDFQKGDIAEGYSVSREKKESFPLTVTSAQKNPTAFYLCASSRGTGTNEQFFGPGTRLTVL.